This T cell receptor (beta chain) was captured in a study of cytomegalovirus exposure and HLA in healthy donors. Among the 110 or so subjects of the validation cohort, separate from the approximately 670-subject first cohort, were the donors. On this clone itself: Its antigen is as yet unknown.

Study conclusions and caveats: It was about 150 TCR beta chains that were listed as cytomegalovirus-associated.

The repertoire was sequenced with immunoSEQ multiplex PCR; TCRdb's copy has only in-frame clones and lacks some. Altogether just under 75,000 clones are present, roughly 94% being singletons, with the ten largest covering roughly 3%. Germline trimming cut 2 bases from V and 0 bases from J; bases unmatched to any gene: 14. The germline V gene encodes CDR1 SNHLY and CDR2 FYNNEI. CDR3 length: 19 amino acids. The origin of this receptor is a woman younger than 30 in good health and CMV-seropositive. Material: PBMCs. V gene TRBV2 combines with J gene TRBJ2-7; 9 positions match TRBD2. Here the CDR3 DNA reads TGTGCCAGCAGTGAACCGGGGACTAGCTCAGTAGTCATCTCCTACGAGCAGTACTTC. Protein product: CASSEPGTSSVVISYEQYF.